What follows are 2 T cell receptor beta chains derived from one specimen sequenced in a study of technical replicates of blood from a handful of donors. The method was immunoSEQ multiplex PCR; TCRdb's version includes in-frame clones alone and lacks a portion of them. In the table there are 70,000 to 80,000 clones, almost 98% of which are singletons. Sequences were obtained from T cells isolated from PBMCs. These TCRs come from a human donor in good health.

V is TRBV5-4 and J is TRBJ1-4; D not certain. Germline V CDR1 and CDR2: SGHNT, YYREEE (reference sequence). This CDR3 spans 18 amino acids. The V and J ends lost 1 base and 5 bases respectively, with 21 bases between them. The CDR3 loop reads CASSLSIGIEGLNEKLFF. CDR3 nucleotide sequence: TGTGCCAGCAGCTTGTCTATTGGGATTGAGGGTTTAAATGAAAAACTGTTTTTT.

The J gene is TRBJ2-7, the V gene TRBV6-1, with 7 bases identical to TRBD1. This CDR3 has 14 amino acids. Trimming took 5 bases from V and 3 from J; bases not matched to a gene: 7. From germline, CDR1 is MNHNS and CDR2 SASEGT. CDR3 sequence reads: CASSYPGQHYEQYF. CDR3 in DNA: TGTGCCAGCAGTTATCCGGGACAGCACTACGAGCAGTACTTC.